Only a few counts were recorded for the clone carrying this TCR beta chain. As yet, its antigen is unknown. Around 0.12 L of blood, on average, came from one heparinised draw per donor. These data are taken from a study of beta chain features in type 1 diabetes. The V gene's germline CDR1 is SGDLS and CDR2 YYNGEE. This CDR3 comprises 13 residues. V lost 1 base and J lost 4, with 7 bases in between. Whole-study results and caveats: Type 1 diabetes patients had moderately but significantly shorter TCRB CDR3s in all four CD4+ subsets.

Expressed TCRB transcripts were sequenced because the entire RNA isolate underwent reverse transcription. The assay was immunoSEQ multiplex PCR, and TCRdb's table has in-frame clones only and misses some. The sample lists some 500,000 clones, approximately 10% occurring once. This sequence originates from a woman aged 18-29 years in good health. The J gene is TRBJ2-3, the V gene TRBV9, with D unresolved. Sequencing was done on a sample of naive CD4+ T cells from blood. CDR3 coding DNA: TGTGCCAGCAGCGTATCCCGGTCAGATACGCAGTATTTT. Translated, it gives CASSVSRSDTQYF.